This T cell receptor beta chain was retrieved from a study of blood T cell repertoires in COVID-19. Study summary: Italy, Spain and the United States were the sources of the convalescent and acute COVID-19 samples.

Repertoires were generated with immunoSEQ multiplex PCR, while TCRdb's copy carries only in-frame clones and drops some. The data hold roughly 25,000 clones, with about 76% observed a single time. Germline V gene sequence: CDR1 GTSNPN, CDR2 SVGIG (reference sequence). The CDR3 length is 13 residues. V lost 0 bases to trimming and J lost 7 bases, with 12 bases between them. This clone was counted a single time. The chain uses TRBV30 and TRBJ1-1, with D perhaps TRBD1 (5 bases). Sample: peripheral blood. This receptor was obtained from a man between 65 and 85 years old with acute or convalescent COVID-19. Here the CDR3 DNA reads TGTGCCTGGAGTGTACGTTTCAGGGATGAAGCTTTCTTT. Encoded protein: CAWSVRFRDEAFF.